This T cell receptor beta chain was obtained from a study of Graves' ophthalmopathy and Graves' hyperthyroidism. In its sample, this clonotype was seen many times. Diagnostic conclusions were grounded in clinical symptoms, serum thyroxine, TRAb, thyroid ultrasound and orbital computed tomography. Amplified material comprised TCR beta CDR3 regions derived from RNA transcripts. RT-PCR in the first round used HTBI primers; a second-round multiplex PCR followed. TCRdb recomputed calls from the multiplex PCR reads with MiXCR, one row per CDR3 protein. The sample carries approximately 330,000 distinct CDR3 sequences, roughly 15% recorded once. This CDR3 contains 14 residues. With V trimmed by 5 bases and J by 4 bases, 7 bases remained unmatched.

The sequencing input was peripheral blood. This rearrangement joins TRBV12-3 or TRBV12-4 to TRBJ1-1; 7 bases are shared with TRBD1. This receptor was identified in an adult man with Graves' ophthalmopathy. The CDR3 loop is CASSTRAGGTEAFF. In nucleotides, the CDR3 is TGTGCCAGCAGTACGCGAGCAGGGGGCACTGAAGCTTTCTTT.